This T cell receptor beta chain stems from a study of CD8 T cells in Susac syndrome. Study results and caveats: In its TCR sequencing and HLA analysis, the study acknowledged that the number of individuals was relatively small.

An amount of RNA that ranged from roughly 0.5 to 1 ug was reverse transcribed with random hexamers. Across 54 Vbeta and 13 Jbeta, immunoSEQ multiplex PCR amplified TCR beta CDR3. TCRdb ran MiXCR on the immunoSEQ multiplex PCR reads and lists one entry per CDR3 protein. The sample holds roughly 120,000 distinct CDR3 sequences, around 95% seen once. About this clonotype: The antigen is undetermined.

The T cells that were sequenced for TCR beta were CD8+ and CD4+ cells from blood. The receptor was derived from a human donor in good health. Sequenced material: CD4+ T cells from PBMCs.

CDR3 in DNA: TGTGCCAGCAGACAGGGACGGTTCCAAGAGACCCAGTACTTC. This encodes CASRQGRFQETQYF. The chain has TRBV27 and TRBJ2-5; tentatively, D is TRBD1 (6 bases). Germline assignment: CDR1 MNHEY and CDR2 SMNVEV (reference sequence). The CDR3 consists of 14 residues. The ends were cut back, 6 bases at V and 1 base at J, with 12 bases in the middle.